This T cell receptor beta chain was found in a study of CD8 T cells in Susac syndrome. Reverse transcription of about 0.5 to 1 ug RNA was carried out with random hexamers. TCRdb itself ran the immunoSEQ multiplex PCR reads through MiXCR, one entry per CDR3 protein. This sample has approximately 200,000 distinct CDR3 sequences, with roughly 94% found just once. Germline CDR1 is SGHNT and CDR2 is YYREEE (reference sequence). V lost 4 bases and J 2 bases, leaving 10 bases between the germline ends. The CDR3 is made up of 14 amino acids. The sequence derives from a human donor with multiple sclerosis. The source material was CD4+ T cells from PBMCs. V is TRBV5-4 and J is TRBJ2-1; D not resolved. The chain's CDR3 is CASSLDNTYNEQFF. For the CDR3, the DNA is TGTGCCAGCAGCCTCGACAACACCTACAATGAGCAGTTCTTC. Full variable domain (remainder filled in from reference TRBV5-4 and TRBJ2-1): ETGVTQSPTHLIKTRGQQVTLRCSSQSGHNTVSWYQQALGQGPQFIFQYYREEENGRGNFPPRFSGLQFPNYSSELNVNALELDDSALYLCASSLDNTYNEQFFGPGTRLTVL.